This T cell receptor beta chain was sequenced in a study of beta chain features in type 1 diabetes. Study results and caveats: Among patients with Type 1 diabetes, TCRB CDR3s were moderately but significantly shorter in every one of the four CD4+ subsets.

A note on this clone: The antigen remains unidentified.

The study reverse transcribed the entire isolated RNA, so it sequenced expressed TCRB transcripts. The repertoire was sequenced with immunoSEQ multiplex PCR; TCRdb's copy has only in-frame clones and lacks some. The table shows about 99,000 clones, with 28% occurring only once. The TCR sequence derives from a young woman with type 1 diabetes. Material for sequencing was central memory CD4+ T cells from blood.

CDR3 region: CAISPNRGGGFEQYF. DNA for the CDR3: TGTGCCATCAGTCCAAACAGGGGCGGAGGATTCGAGCAGTACTTC. This sequence joins TRBV10-3 and TRBJ2-7; 7 bases are shared with TRBD1. Unmatched junction bases numbered 13, after V lost 5 bases and J lost 6 bases. The germline gives CDR1 ENHRY, CDR2 SYGVKD. The CDR3 spans 15 residues.